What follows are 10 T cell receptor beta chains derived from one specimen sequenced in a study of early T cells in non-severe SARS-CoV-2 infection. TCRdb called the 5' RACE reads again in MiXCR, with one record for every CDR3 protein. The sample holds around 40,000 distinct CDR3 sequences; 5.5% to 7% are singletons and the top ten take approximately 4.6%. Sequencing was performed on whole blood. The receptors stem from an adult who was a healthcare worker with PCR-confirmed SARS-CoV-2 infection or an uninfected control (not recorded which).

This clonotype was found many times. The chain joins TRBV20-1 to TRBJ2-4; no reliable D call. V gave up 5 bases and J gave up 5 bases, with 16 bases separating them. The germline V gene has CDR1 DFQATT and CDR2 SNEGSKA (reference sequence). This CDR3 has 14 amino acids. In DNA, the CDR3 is TGCAGTGCTGATGGCCGGCAGGCTGAAAACATTCAGTACTTC. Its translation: CSADGRQAENIQYF.

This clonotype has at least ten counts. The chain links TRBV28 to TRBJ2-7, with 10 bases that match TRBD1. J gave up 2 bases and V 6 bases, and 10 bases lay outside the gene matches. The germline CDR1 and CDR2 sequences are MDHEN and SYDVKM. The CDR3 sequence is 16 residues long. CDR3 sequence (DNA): TGTGCCAGCAGAGTTTTGGGGACAGGGGCGACCTACGAGCAGTACTTC. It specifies CASRVLGTGATYEQYF. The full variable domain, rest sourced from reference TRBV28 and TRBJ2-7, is DVKVTQSSRYLVKRTGEKVFLECVQDMDHENMFWYRQDPGLGLRLIYFSYDVKMKEKGDIPEGYSVSREKKERFSLILESASTNQTSMYLCASRVLGTGATYEQYFGPGTRLTVT.

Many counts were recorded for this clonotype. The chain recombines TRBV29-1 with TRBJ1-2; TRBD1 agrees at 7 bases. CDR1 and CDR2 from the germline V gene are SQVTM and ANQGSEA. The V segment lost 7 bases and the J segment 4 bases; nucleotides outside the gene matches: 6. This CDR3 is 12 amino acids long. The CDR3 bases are TGCAGCGGCCGGGACAGATCCTATGGCTACACCTTC. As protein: CSGRDRSYGYTF.

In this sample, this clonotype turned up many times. CDR3 region: CSVEFPDVWDEQYF. DNA of the CDR3: TGCAGCGTTGAGTTCCCGGACGTTTGGGACGAGCAGTACTTC. The rearrangement uses TRBV29-1 and TRBJ2-7, with D hard to call. Trimming removed 3 bases from V and 5 bases from J, with 17 bases in between. CDR3 length equals 14 residues. Germline CDR1 is SQVTM and CDR2 is ANQGSEA.

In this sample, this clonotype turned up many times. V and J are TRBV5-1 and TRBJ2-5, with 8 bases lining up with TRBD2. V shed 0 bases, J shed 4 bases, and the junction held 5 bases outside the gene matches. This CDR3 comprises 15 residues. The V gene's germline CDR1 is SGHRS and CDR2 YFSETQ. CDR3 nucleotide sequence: TGCGCCAGCAGCTTGGAAGTGGCGGGAGGAGAGACCCAGTACTTC. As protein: CASSLEVAGGETQYF.

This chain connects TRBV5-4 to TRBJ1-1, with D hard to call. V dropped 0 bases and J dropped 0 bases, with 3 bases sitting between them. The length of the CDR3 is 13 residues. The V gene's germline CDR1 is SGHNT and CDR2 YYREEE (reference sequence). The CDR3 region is CASSLVVNTEAFF. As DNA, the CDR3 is TGTGCCAGCAGCTTGGTTGTGAACACTGAAGCTTTCTTT.

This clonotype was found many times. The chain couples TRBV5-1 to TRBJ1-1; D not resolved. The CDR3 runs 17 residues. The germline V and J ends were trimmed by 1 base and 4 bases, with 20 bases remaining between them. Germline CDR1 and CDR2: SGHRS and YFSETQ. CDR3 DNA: TGCGCCAGCAGCTTGAGCGCGGCCGCCACCTTGGGCACTGAAGCTTTCTTT. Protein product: CASSLSAAATLGTEAFF.

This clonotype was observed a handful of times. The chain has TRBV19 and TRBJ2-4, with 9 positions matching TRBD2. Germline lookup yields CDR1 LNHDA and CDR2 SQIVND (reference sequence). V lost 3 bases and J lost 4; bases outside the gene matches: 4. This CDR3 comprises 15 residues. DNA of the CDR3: TGTGCCAGTAGTATTGGGCGGGAGGGTAAAAACATTCAGTACTTC. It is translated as CASSIGREGKNIQYF.

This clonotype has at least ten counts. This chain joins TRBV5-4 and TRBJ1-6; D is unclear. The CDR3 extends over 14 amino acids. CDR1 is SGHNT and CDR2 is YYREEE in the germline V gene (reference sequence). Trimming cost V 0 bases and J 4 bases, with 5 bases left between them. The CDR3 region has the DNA TGTGCCAGCAGCTTGGATATGTATAATTCACCCCTCCACTTT. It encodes CASSLDMYNSPLHF.

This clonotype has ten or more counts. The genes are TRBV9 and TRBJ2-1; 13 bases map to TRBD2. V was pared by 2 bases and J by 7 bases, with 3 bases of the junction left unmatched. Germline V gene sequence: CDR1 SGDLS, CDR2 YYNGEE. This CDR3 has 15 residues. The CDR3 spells CASSVGLAGFNEQFF. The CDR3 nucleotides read TGTGCCAGCAGCGTGGGACTAGCGGGATTTAATGAGCAGTTCTTC.